A selection of T cell receptor beta chains follows, all from one sample in a study of T cell responses to AZD1222 COVID-19 vaccine. This table comes from immunoSEQ multiplex PCR, and its TCRdb copy is limited to in-frame clones, with some not included. The table has 65,000 or so clones, less than 90% seen once; the top ten hold 8% to 10%. The material sequenced was peripheral blood, taken on day 0 of AZD1222 vaccination. These receptor sequences come from an adult in good health. The CDR3 runs from the conserved cysteine through the conserved F or W. The D gene is left open where the match is weak. Some rows mark clone size as missing; the rest say once, few, many or name a class of expanded clone.

clone_size: .; v_call: TRBV5-1; j_call: TRBJ1-1; d_call: .; cdr3_aa: CASSPSAMNTEAFF; cdr3_nt: TGCGCCAGCAGCCCGTCAGCCATGAACACTGAAGCTTTCTTT
clone_size: .; v_call: TRBV9; j_call: TRBJ1-6; d_call: TRBD1; cdr3_aa: CASSPPGQGASLHF; cdr3_nt: TGTGCCAGCAGCCCTCCGGGACAGGGGGCTTCCCTCCACTTT
clone_size: .; v_call: TRBV4-3; j_call: TRBJ2-3; d_call: TRBD2; cdr3_aa: CASSQDRRTSGVGSQYF; cdr3_nt: TGCGCCAGCAGCCAAGATCGAAGGACTAGCGGGGTCGGATCGCAGTATTTT
clone_size: .; v_call: TRBV30; j_call: TRBJ2-1; d_call: .; cdr3_aa: CAWSSSVQGHRFF; cdr3_nt: TGTGCCTGGTCTTCAAGCGTCCAGGGTCATAGGTTCTTC
clone_size: .; v_call: TRBV10-3; j_call: TRBJ2-5; d_call: .; cdr3_aa: CAISISGPLGETQYF; cdr3_nt: TGTGCCATCAGTATCTCAGGGCCCCTCGGGGAGACCCAGTACTTC
clone_size: .; v_call: TRBV6-5; j_call: TRBJ1-6; d_call: .; cdr3_aa: CATKTETAYNSPLHF; cdr3_nt: TGTGCCACAAAAACGGAGACAGCATATAATTCACCCCTCCACTTT
clone_size: .; v_call: TRBV11-3; j_call: TRBJ2-1; d_call: .; cdr3_aa: CASSLDEQFF; cdr3_nt: TGTGCCAGCAGCTTAGATGAGCAGTTCTTC
clone_size: few; v_call: TRBV7-8; j_call: TRBJ1-2; d_call: TRBD1; cdr3_aa: CASSFTPGRGHGYTF; cdr3_nt: TGTGCCAGCAGCTTCACCCCCGGGAGGGGGCATGGCTACACCTTC
clone_size: few; v_call: TRBV21-1; j_call: TRBJ1-5; d_call: .; cdr3_aa: CASARTPYSNQPQHF; cdr3_nt: TGTGCCAGCGCCCGGACACCTTATAGCAATCAGCCCCAGCATTTT
clone_size: .; v_call: TRBV5-4; j_call: TRBJ1-1; d_call: .; cdr3_aa: CASSAKEQVPDTEAFF; cdr3_nt: TGTGCCAGCAGCGCGAAGGAACAGGTGCCGGACACTGAAGCTTTCTTT
clone_size: .; v_call: TRBV28; j_call: TRBJ1-2; d_call: TRBD1; cdr3_aa: CASSLSATGGSYGYTF; cdr3_nt: TGTGCCAGCAGTTTATCCGCGACAGGGGGTAGCTATGGCTACACCTTC
clone_size: .; v_call: TRBV9; j_call: TRBJ1-1; d_call: .; cdr3_aa: CASSDQGGTEAFF; cdr3_nt: TGTGCCAGCAGCGACCAAGGGGGCACTGAAGCTTTCTTT
clone_size: .; v_call: TRBV11-2; j_call: TRBJ2-2; d_call: TRBD2; cdr3_aa: CASSFRLAGETGELFF; cdr3_nt: TGTGCCAGCAGCTTCAGACTAGCGGGGGAGACCGGGGAGCTGTTTTTT
clone_size: .; v_call: TRBV10-3; j_call: TRBJ1-5; d_call: .; cdr3_aa: CAISANQGQPQHF; cdr3_nt: TGTGCCATCAGTGCAAATCAGGGACAGCCCCAGCATTTT
clone_size: few; v_call: TRBV3-1/TRBV3-2; j_call: TRBJ1-3; d_call: TRBD1; cdr3_aa: CASRQGNSGNTIYF; cdr3_nt: TGTGCCAGCCGACAGGGAAACTCTGGAAACACCATATATTTT
clone_size: .; v_call: TRBV9; j_call: TRBJ1-2; d_call: .; cdr3_aa: CASSPHRYRYGYTF; cdr3_nt: TGTGCCAGCAGCCCACATAGGTATCGGTATGGCTACACCTTC
clone_size: .; v_call: TRBV2; j_call: TRBJ1-6; d_call: .; cdr3_aa: CASLAQNSPLHF; cdr3_nt: TGTGCCAGCTTGGCCCAAAATTCACCCCTCCACTTT
clone_size: .; v_call: TRBV12-3/TRBV12-4; j_call: TRBJ1-2; d_call: .; cdr3_aa: CASGGGRNYGYTF; cdr3_nt: TGTGCCAGCGGGGGGGGCAGGAACTATGGCTACACCTTC
clone_size: .; v_call: TRBV6-6; j_call: TRBJ2-7; d_call: .; cdr3_aa: CASQQTFGTANEQYF; cdr3_nt: TGTGCCAGCCAACAGACTTTCGGGACTGCCAACGAGCAGTACTTC
clone_size: .; v_call: TRBV4-2; j_call: TRBJ1-1; d_call: .; cdr3_aa: CASSLGSSGLGTEAFF; cdr3_nt: TGTGCCAGCAGCCTAGGCTCGTCGGGGCTCGGCACTGAAGCTTTCTTT
clone_size: once; v_call: TRBV29-1; j_call: TRBJ2-2; d_call: .; cdr3_aa: CSAIQGSAGELFF; cdr3_nt: TGCAGCGCAATACAGGGAAGCGCCGGGGAGCTGTTTTTT
clone_size: few; v_call: TRBV27; j_call: TRBJ2-3; d_call: .; cdr3_aa: CASSATESTDTQYF; cdr3_nt: TGTGCCAGCAGCGCCACAGAGAGCACAGATACGCAGTATTTT
clone_size: .; v_call: TRBV6-1; j_call: TRBJ2-1; d_call: .; cdr3_aa: CASSEASRDNEQFF; cdr3_nt: TGTGCCAGCAGTGAAGCATCCAGGGACAATGAGCAGTTCTTC
clone_size: few; v_call: TRBV24-1; j_call: TRBJ2-1; d_call: TRBD2; cdr3_aa: CATSDSTSGVNEQFF; cdr3_nt: TGTGCCACCAGTGATTCAACTAGCGGGGTCAATGAGCAGTTCTTC
clone_size: .; v_call: TRBV9; j_call: TRBJ2-5; d_call: .; cdr3_aa: CASSVAGNGETQYF; cdr3_nt: TGTGCCAGCAGCGTAGCTGGGAACGGAGAGACCCAGTACTTC
clone_size: .; v_call: TRBV28; j_call: TRBJ2-1; d_call: .; cdr3_aa: CASSRYNEQFF; cdr3_nt: TGTGCCAGCAGCCGCTACAATGAGCAGTTCTTC
clone_size: .; v_call: TRBV7-2; j_call: TRBJ2-1; d_call: .; cdr3_aa: CASGLQGITDEQFF; cdr3_nt: TGTGCCAGCGGCCTACAGGGAATCACCGATGAGCAGTTCTTC
clone_size: once; v_call: TRBV6-5; j_call: TRBJ1-5; d_call: .; cdr3_aa: CASRGDSNQPQHF; cdr3_nt: TGTGCCAGCAGAGGAGATTCCAACCAGCCCCAGCATTTT
clone_size: .; v_call: TRBV10-2; j_call: TRBJ2-1; d_call: .; cdr3_aa: CASKNYRESEQFF; cdr3_nt: TGCGCCAGCAAGAACTACAGGGAAAGTGAGCAGTTCTTC
clone_size: .; v_call: TRBV10-3; j_call: TRBJ2-1; d_call: .; cdr3_aa: CAPVAVHGNEQFF; cdr3_nt: TGTGCCCCCGTGGCGGTGCATGGCAATGAGCAGTTCTTC
clone_size: .; v_call: TRBV25-1; j_call: TRBJ1-1; d_call: .; cdr3_aa: CASSRRGAIVTEAFF; cdr3_nt: TGTGCCAGCAGCCGTAGGGGGGCAATTGTCACTGAAGCTTTCTTT
clone_size: .; v_call: TRBV6-4; j_call: TRBJ2-3; d_call: .; cdr3_aa: CATDLYETQYF; cdr3_nt: TGTGCCACAGACTTATATGAGACGCAGTATTTT
clone_size: once; v_call: TRBV7-9; j_call: TRBJ2-7; d_call: .; cdr3_aa: CASSWQGNEQYF; cdr3_nt: TGTGCCAGCAGCTGGCAGGGTAACGAGCAGTACTTC
clone_size: few; v_call: TRBV19; j_call: TRBJ2-7; d_call: TRBD2; cdr3_aa: CASSLPNGVAGAEQYF; cdr3_nt: TGTGCCAGTAGTCTCCCTAATGGAGTAGCGGGGGCCGAGCAGTACTTC
clone_size: .; v_call: TRBV4-2; j_call: TRBJ1-3; d_call: .; cdr3_aa: CASSQSPGEGDGNTIYF; cdr3_nt: TGTGCCAGCAGCCAATCCCCGGGGGAGGGGGATGGAAACACCATATATTTT
clone_size: .; v_call: TRBV19; j_call: TRBJ2-1; d_call: .; cdr3_aa: CASSILGGGEQFF; cdr3_nt: TGTGCCAGTAGTATTTTGGGAGGAGGTGAGCAGTTCTTC
clone_size: .; v_call: TRBV4-2; j_call: TRBJ1-6; d_call: TRBD1; cdr3_aa: CASSQERGTGGSPLHF; cdr3_nt: TGTGCCAGCAGCCAAGAGAGGGGGACAGGGGGTTCACCCCTCCACTTT
clone_size: .; v_call: TRBV4-2; j_call: TRBJ2-2; d_call: .; cdr3_aa: CASSPARGRTGELFF; cdr3_nt: TGTGCCAGCAGCCCAGCGCGGGGTCGCACCGGGGAGCTGTTTTTT
clone_size: .; v_call: TRBV6-2/TRBV6-3; j_call: TRBJ2-1; d_call: .; cdr3_aa: CASIPRGRRTRNEQFF; cdr3_nt: TGTGCCAGCATCCCCCGGGGCCGCCGGACTCGGAATGAGCAGTTCTTC
clone_size: .; v_call: TRBV2; j_call: TRBJ2-3; d_call: TRBD1; cdr3_aa: CASRVDRTSTDTQYF; cdr3_nt: TGTGCCAGCAGAGTGGACAGGACTAGCACAGATACGCAGTATTTT
clone_size: .; v_call: TRBV10-2; j_call: TRBJ2-3; d_call: .; cdr3_aa: CASSERLPTDTQYF; cdr3_nt: TGCGCCAGCAGTGAAAGACTTCCCACAGATACGCAGTATTTT
clone_size: .; v_call: TRBV11-2; j_call: TRBJ2-3; d_call: .; cdr3_aa: CASSLGTPRDTQYF; cdr3_nt: TGTGCCAGCAGCTTAGGGACTCCACGAGATACGCAGTATTTT
clone_size: once; v_call: TRBV7-9; j_call: TRBJ2-7; d_call: .; cdr3_aa: CASSLEVYEQYF; cdr3_nt: TGTGCCAGCAGCTTAGAAGTCTACGAGCAGTACTTC
clone_size: .; v_call: TRBV7-3; j_call: TRBJ1-1; d_call: .; cdr3_aa: CASNVPNTEAFF; cdr3_nt: TGTGCCAGCAATGTCCCGAACACTGAAGCTTTCTTT
clone_size: .; v_call: TRBV5-1; j_call: TRBJ2-2; d_call: .; cdr3_aa: CASRRTADSDTGELFF; cdr3_nt: TGCGCCAGCAGGAGGACAGCCGACTCCGACACCGGGGAGCTGTTTTTT
clone_size: few; v_call: TRBV7-6; j_call: TRBJ2-7; d_call: TRBD1; cdr3_aa: CASSLVNRGPYEQYF; cdr3_nt: TGTGCCAGCAGCTTAGTAAACAGGGGCCCCTACGAGCAGTACTTC
clone_size: once; v_call: TRBV5-5; j_call: TRBJ1-5; d_call: .; cdr3_aa: CASSTAPRGGQPQHF; cdr3_nt: TGTGCCAGCAGCACAGCCCCGAGGGGGGGGCAGCCCCAGCATTTT